The 28 T cell receptor beta chains reported below all come from one sample, sequenced in a study of shared clonotypes between healthy human individuals. Generated by immunoSEQ multiplex PCR, the TCRdb table keeps only in-frame clones and is missing some. Of approximately 2.1 million clones in the sample, 85% to 95% were seen once. Source material: naive CD4+ T cells from PBMCs. Described subset: CD45RA+ positively selected. The origin of the receptors is a man between 18 and 35 years old in good health. Some clones in this sample may be carry-over from other donors' samples.

CDR3 region: CASSFGQGGLAGELFF. The DNA for the CDR3 is TGTGCCAGCAGTTTTGGACAGGGGGGGCTAGCCGGGGAGCTGTTTTTT. This rearrangement joins TRBV27 to TRBJ2-2; 10 nucleotides line up with TRBD1. Germline loops: CDR1 MNHEY, CDR2 SMNVEV (reference sequence). After removal of 3 bases from V and 6 bases from J, the junction contained 7 bases not matched to a gene. CDR3 length: 16 residues.

The J gene is TRBJ1-5, the V gene TRBV18; D remains ambiguous. The V and J ends lost 6 bases and 0 bases respectively, with 6 bases between them. The CDR3 runs to 13 residues. From germline, CDR1 is KGHSH and CDR2 LQKENI. The CDR3 nucleotides are TGTGCCAGCTCTCTCAATAGCAATCAGCCCCAGCATTTT. As protein: CASSLNSNQPQHF.

V usage is TRBV7-3 and J usage is TRBJ1-1; 7 bases match TRBD1. Unmatched junction bases numbered 5, after V lost 2 bases and J lost 5 bases. The CDR3 totals 14 residues. Germline V gene data show CDR1 as SGHTA and CDR2 as FQGTGA. The CDR3 reads CASSLEGGRTEAFF. CDR3 bases: TGTGCCAGCAGCTTAGAAGGGGGCAGGACTGAAGCTTTCTTT.

A word on this clone: Distinct nucleotide sequences in the sample also encode this CDR3. The gene calls are TRBV28 and TRBJ2-3; D gene ambiguous. V gave up 7 bases and J gave up 6 bases, with 8 bases separating them. Per the germline V gene, CDR1 is MDHEN and CDR2 is SYDVKM. This CDR3 is built from 11 residues. CDR3 loop: CASTQRDTQYF. CDR3 nucleotide sequence: TGTGCCAGCACCCAACGGGATACGCAGTATTTT.

With regard to this clone: The same CDR3 can be traced to other DNA sequences in this sample. The chain is built from TRBV28 and TRBJ1-2; TRBD1 matches 11 bases. The V gene end was trimmed by 5 bases and the J gene end by 8 bases; junction bases not matched to a gene: 4. Germline CDR1 MDHEN, CDR2 SYDVKM. This CDR3 has 13 residues. CDR3 in DNA: TGTGCCAGCAGTAGGACAGGGGGCGACGGCTACACCTTC. This codes for CASSRTGGDGYTF.

This sequence joins TRBV4-1 and TRBJ1-1, with no clear D. V lost 1 base and J 0 bases, leaving 9 bases between the germline ends. The CDR3 has 15 amino acids. CDR1 is MGHRA and CDR2 is YSYEKL in the germline V gene. The CDR3 here is CASSQVAQMNTEAFF. In DNA, the CDR3 is TGCGCCAGCAGCCAAGTAGCGCAGATGAACACTGAAGCTTTCTTT.

The CDR3 DNA reads as TGTGCCAGCAACGAAGGGGGGGCCAACACTGAAGCTTTCTTT. It translates to CASNEGGANTEAFF. J is TRBJ1-1 and V is TRBV7-9, with D perhaps TRBD1 (6 bases). This CDR3 contains 14 residues. Per germline, CDR1 SEHNR and CDR2 FQNEAQ (reference sequence). Between the trimmed V and J ends, which lost 7 bases and 2 bases, there was a span of 14 bases.

The chain carries TRBV5-6 and TRBJ2-3, with 7 bases fitting TRBD2. The CDR3 has 16 residues. CDR1 and CDR2 (germline): SGHDT, YYEEEE. The trim removed 2 bases at V and 0 bases at J, leaving 6 bases unmatched. CDR3 nucleotides: TGTGCCAGCAGCTTTGCGGGAGTCTATAGCACAGATACGCAGTATTTT. This sequence encodes CASSFAGVYSTDTQYF.

Worth noting for this clone: Within the sample, other DNA sequences also encode this same CDR3. V usage is TRBV6-5 and J usage is TRBJ2-6, with D unresolved. Looked up from germline, CDR1 is MNHEY and CDR2 is SVGAGI. The CDR3 runs 15 residues. V was cut by 3 bases and J by 0 bases, with 6 bases left in between. CDR3 in amino acids: CASSYAGSGANVLTF. The DNA of the CDR3 is TGTGCCAGCAGTTATGCTGGCTCTGGGGCCAACGTCCTGACTTTC.

The V call is TRBV27, the J call TRBJ2-7, with 9 bases fitting TRBD1. The trim removed 1 base at V and 2 bases at J, leaving 3 bases unmatched. Germline V lookup: CDR1 MNHEY, CDR2 SMNVEV (reference sequence). This CDR3 has 15 amino acids. DNA of the CDR3: TGTGCCAGCAGTTTATTTGGGACAGGGACCTACGAGCAGTACTTC. Its translation: CASSLFGTGTYEQYF.

The genes are TRBV6-1 and TRBJ1-2, with TRBD1 matching over 8 bases. J lost 4 bases, V lost 6 bases, and 10 bases had no gene match. The CDR3 totals 15 residues. Germline loops: CDR1 MNHNS, CDR2 SASEGT. CDR3 loop: CASRAGGSMGYGYTF. CDR3 nucleotide sequence: TGTGCCAGCAGGGCAGGGGGCTCGATGGGCTATGGCTACACCTTC.

V and J are TRBV11-3 and TRBJ2-3; D is undetermined. This CDR3 is built from 14 residues. Germline-derived CDR1 and CDR2 are SGHNT and YENEEA. Trimming took 1 base from V and 2 from J, leaving 7 bases between them. The CDR3 DNA sequence: TGTGCCAGCAGCTTAGCGGGCCCCACAGATACGCAGTATTTT. Translation: CASSLAGPTDTQYF.

This chain uses TRBV7-6 with TRBJ2-7; D remains unclear. Germline loops: CDR1 SGHVS, CDR2 FNYEAQ. There are 15 residues in the CDR3. V was cut by 0 bases and J by 3 bases, with 12 bases left in between. The DNA of the CDR3 is TGTGCCAGCAGCTTAGCAGGAGCTATCGACTACGAGCAGTACTTC. Its protein product is CASSLAGAIDYEQYF. The variable domain in full, with the rest retrieved from reference TRBV7-6 and TRBJ2-7, is GAGVSQSPRYKVTKRGQDVALRCDPISGHVSLYWYRQALGQGPEFLTYFNYEAQQDKSGLPNDRFSAERPEGSISTLTIQRTEQRDSAMYRCASSLAGAIDYEQYFGPGTRLTVT.

The rearrangement joins TRBV7-2 to TRBJ2-7; 12 bases are shared with TRBD1. The CDR3 is 16 amino acids. With V trimmed by 1 base and J by 4 bases, 5 bases remained unmatched. Germline V gene sequence: CDR1 SGHTA, CDR2 FQGNSA. CDR3 nucleotide sequence: TGTGCCAGCAGCTTAGAGGGGACAGGGGGCGCGTACGAGCAGTACTTC. Its protein product is CASSLEGTGGAYEQYF.

V and J are TRBV7-9 and TRBJ2-5, with 7 bases identical to TRBD2. V trimming: 5 bases; J trimming: 7 bases; junction bases outside the gene matches: 7. Germline assignment: CDR1 SEHNR and CDR2 FQNEAQ (reference sequence). The CDR3 has 13 amino acids. CDR3 sequence reads: CASSPGAGRTQYF. The DNA for the CDR3 is TGTGCCAGCAGCCCAGGAGCGGGGAGGACCCAGTACTTC.

About this clone: Other DNA variants within this sample encode the same CDR3. The CDR3 coding sequence is TGTGCCAGCAGCCAGCAGGGCTATGGCTACACCTTC. This sequence encodes CASSQQGYGYTF. The chain employs TRBV6-5 and TRBJ1-2; tentatively, D is TRBD1 (5 bases). Germline-derived CDR1 and CDR2 are MNHEY and SVGAGI. The CDR3 covers 12 residues. V was cut by 6 bases and J by 4 bases, with 9 bases left in between.

This chain joins TRBV14 and TRBJ2-1; D not certain. The germline V and J ends were trimmed by 2 bases and 5 bases, with 7 bases remaining between them. The length of the CDR3 is 13 residues. Germline CDR1 is SGHDN and CDR2 is FVKESK. The CDR3 DNA reads as TGTGCCAGCAGCCAACAATATCACAATGAGCAGTTCTTC. Translated, it gives CASSQQYHNEQFF.

The chain has TRBV30 and TRBJ2-7; 9 nucleotides line up with TRBD1. The V and J ends lost 2 bases and 3 bases, in that order; junction bases with no gene match: 5. Germline CDR1 and CDR2: GTSNPN and SVGIG (reference sequence). The CDR3 loop spans 14 amino acids. CDR3 sequence reads: CAWSTTGGFYEQYF. Written as DNA, the CDR3 is TGTGCCTGGAGTACGACAGGGGGGTTCTACGAGCAGTACTTC.

This clone was counted once. The chain combines TRBV6-5 with TRBJ1-1, with unresolved D. Trimming left V 0 bases short and J 3 bases short, with 8 bases between. The germline CDR1 and CDR2 sequences are MNHEY and SVGAGI. This CDR3 has 14 amino acids. The CDR3 loop reads CASSYSIRYTEAFF. The CDR3 DNA follows: TGTGCCAGCAGTTACTCGATCAGATACACTGAAGCTTTCTTT.

The chain joins TRBV5-5 to TRBJ2-5; D possibly corresponds to TRBD2 (5 bases). The CDR3 contains 13 residues. The V and J ends lost 4 bases and 6 bases respectively, with 13 bases between them. Germline CDR1 is SGHKS and CDR2 is YYEKEE (reference sequence). DNA for the CDR3: TGTGCCAGCAGCGGGTGGCTAGCAAAGACCCAGTACTTC. It encodes CASSGWLAKTQYF. Full variable domain (remainder filled in from reference TRBV5-5 and TRBJ2-5): DAGVTQSPTHLIKTRGQQVTLRCSPISGHKSVSWYQQVLGQGPQFIFQYYEKEERGRGNFPDRFSARQFPNYSSELNVNALLLGDSALYLCASSGWLAKTQYFGPGTRLLVL.

The V call is TRBV11-2, the J call TRBJ2-1; the D gene is possibly TRBD1 (5 bases). The CDR3 extends over 16 amino acids. CDR1 SGHAT and CDR2 FQNNGV come from the germline V gene. The V end lost 5 bases, the J end lost 5 bases, and 19 bases lay between the germline ends. The CDR3 protein is CASSARVGAANNEQFF. For the CDR3, the DNA is TGTGCCAGCAGCGCCCGGGTTGGGGCGGCCAACAATGAGCAGTTCTTC.

In nucleotides, the CDR3 is TGTGCCAGCAGTCGACAGCATGCTCCTGAAAAACTGTTTTTT. As protein: CASSRQHAPEKLFF. This sequence joins TRBV6-6 and TRBJ1-4; possible D gene TRBD1, 5 bases. From germline, CDR1 is MNHNY and CDR2 SVGAGI (reference sequence). CDR3 size: 14 residues. Trimming removed 5 bases from V and 7 bases from J, with 14 bases in between.

The rearrangement uses TRBV28 and TRBJ1-2, with D possibly being TRBD1 (5 bases). This CDR3 has 16 residues. V lost 6 bases and J 1 base, leaving 18 bases between the germline ends. The germline CDR1 and CDR2 sequences are MDHEN and SYDVKM. CDR3 protein: CASSSGTATINYGYTF. The CDR3 DNA follows: TGTGCCAGCAGCTCTGGGACGGCGACTATTAACTATGGCTACACCTTC.

V is TRBV7-2 and J is TRBJ2-1, with 7 bases lining up with TRBD2. CDR3 size: 13 residues. V was pared by 4 bases and J by 4 bases, with 1 base of the junction left unmatched. CDR1 and CDR2 from the germline V gene are SGHTA and FQGNSA. This CDR3 reads CASSSSGYNEQFF. CDR3 in DNA: TGTGCCAGCAGCTCTAGCGGTTACAATGAGCAGTTCTTC.

The chain carries TRBV28 and TRBJ2-4; D is possibly TRBD2 (5 bases). This CDR3 is 12 amino acids long. With 5 bases removed from V and 8 bases from J, the gap between germline ends came to 10 bases. The germline V gene has CDR1 MDHEN and CDR2 SYDVKM. In DNA form, the CDR3 reads TGTGCCAGCAGTCCACTAGTAGACATTCAGTACTTC. This encodes CASSPLVDIQYF.

The chain carries TRBV29-1 and TRBJ2-5, with 9 bases identical to TRBD1. The ends lost 7 bases at V and 5 bases at J; junction bases unmatched: 8. From germline, CDR1 is SQVTM and CDR2 ANQGSEA. The CDR3 totals 13 residues. CDR3 sequence (DNA): TGCAGCGCCTACAGGGGGCGGGGGGAGACCCAGTACTTC. This codes for CSAYRGRGETQYF.

This chain uses TRBV27 with TRBJ2-5; TRBD1 might be the D (5 bases). With 3 bases removed from V and 0 bases from J, the gap between germline ends came to 17 bases. CDR3 length equals 17 residues. CDR1 is MNHEY and CDR2 is SMNVEV in the germline V gene (reference sequence). Here the CDR3 reads CASSFWGGRLYQETQYF. In DNA, the CDR3 is TGTGCCAGCAGTTTTTGGGGCGGACGGTTATACCAAGAGACCCAGTACTTC.

A single count supports this clone. V usage is TRBV30 and J usage is TRBJ2-5; D is uncertain. Germline V gene sequence: CDR1 GTSNPN, CDR2 SVGIG (reference sequence). The CDR3 runs to 13 residues. V lost 1 base to trimming and J lost 5 bases, with 11 bases between them. The CDR3 is CAWSGYGVETQYF. Here the CDR3 DNA reads TGTGCCTGGAGTGGGTACGGCGTTGAGACCCAGTACTTC.